This T cell receptor beta chain was identified in a study of human T cells and chemical hapten exposure. This clonotype occurred a few times. Unmatched junction bases numbered 2, after V lost 5 bases and J lost 3 bases. The CDR3 spans 13 residues. CDR1 is KGHDR, CDR2 SFDVKD, per germline. TCRdb re-called the RACE reads through MiXCR, storing one row per CDR3 protein. The profile shows more than 250,000 distinct CDR3 sequences, 7% to 10% of them singletons. This sample's time point: pre-sensitization, week 0. Specified treatment: therapeutic diphenylcyclopropenone sensitization with weekly scalp DPC. Sequenced here: whole blood, sampled in connection with sensitization to the hapten diphenylcyclopropenone (DPC). The receptor comes from a woman between 40 and 50 years old with alopecia areata. Some clones in this sample may be carry-over from other donors' samples. This rearrangement joins TRBV24-1 to TRBJ1-1; 7 positions agree with TRBD1. The CDR3 sequence: CATSGQGDTEAFF. The CDR3 nucleotides read TGTGCCACCAGTGGTCAGGGGGACACTGAAGCTTTCTTT.